This T cell receptor (beta chain) emerged from a study of T-cell reconstitution after alpha-beta-depleted transplantation in children (dated by TCRdb to about 2016). With respect to the entire study: Using TCR repertoire profiling, the study followed T-cell immune reconstitution in a quantitative way in children after TCRalphabeta/CD19-depleted allogeneic hematopoietic cell transplantation.

CDR1 and CDR2, per the germline V gene, are SGHTA and FQGTGA. V loses 2 bases of germline sequence and J loses 2 bases, and the interval between the two ends is 10 bases. There are 14 amino acids in the CDR3, from cysteine to phenylalanine inclusive. Only the CDR3 region is kept as DNA, spanning 42 bases read in frame from base 1. This clonotype was counted ten times or more. Its antigen remains unidentified. The record has no base qualities; no much larger clone is one base away. The investigation overall reported the following: Apparently early alphabetaT-cell count recovery about two months after transplant reportedly relied on only several hundred rapidly expanded clones derived from non-depleted graft cells. In some patients, high TCRbeta diversity at day 60 was attributed to recipient T cells and intrathymic progenitors that had survived conditioning. The frequencies of hyperexpanded clones fell over the following months, and after one year, T-cell counts and TCRbeta diversity were mostly attributed to newly produced T cells.

The treatment or condition label of this sample denotes: allogeneic hematopoietic cell transplantation with graft depleted of TCRalphabeta T cells and CD19 B cells. Transplant recipients were children who received TCRalphabeta/CD19-depleted allogeneic hematopoietic cell grafts. Libraries were constructed by PCR. The listed sequencing device is Illumina HiSeq 2500. To normalize quantification of the TCRbeta repertoire, the TCR libraries were built with molecular barcoding that relied on unique molecular identifiers. TCRdb reanalyzed the raw reads on its own, using fastp at Q25 for trimming and MiXCR for clone calling, and kept in-frame beta chains. Rows merge per CDR3 protein into single entries with the most common DNA and genes. Across this sample there are around 300,000 distinct CDR3 sequences, with 9.5% to 13% seen only once. Roughly a quarter of the sample is taken by the ten largest.

The rearranged segments are TRBV7-3 and TRBJ2-7, with the D gene call left open. Sequencing was performed on peripheral blood, taken 180 days after TCRalphabeta/CD19-depleted stem cell transplant. The TCR comes from a male patient between 2 and 15 years old who had a stem cell transplant for chronic granulomatous disease, so the T cells may come from the graft donor. CDR3 region: CASSLGPGPYEQYF. Here is the DNA: TGTGCCAGCAGCTTAGGGCCGGGCCCCTACGAGCAGTACTTC.